This T cell receptor (beta chain) was captured by sequencing in a study of neurological immune-mediated disorders. The method for making cDNA was 5'RACE, and it used 10-nucleotide random UMIs. One entry per CDR3 protein, called by TCRdb with MiXCR from the 5' RACE reads. The table records tens of thousands of distinct CDR3 sequences, 8.5% to 12% of them present only once. About this clonotype: A read error is possible here, since a much larger clone lies one base away.

This CDR3 spans 14 amino acids. The germline V gene encodes CDR1 SGHDN and CDR2 FVKESK. Deletions cut 2 bases from V and 2 bases from J, with 8 bases between. Sequencing used PBMCs. The TCR originated in a woman aged 55 to 70 with HTLV-1-associated myelopathy (HAM/TSP). V gene TRBV14 combines with J gene TRBJ2-3; D call uncertain. CDR3 region: CASSQYPATDTQYF. The CDR3 DNA follows: TGTGCCAGCAGCCAATACCCTGCCACAGATACGCAGTATTTT. Filled out from reference TRBV14 and TRBJ2-3, the complete variable domain reads EAGVTQFPSHSVIEKGQTVTLRCDPISGHDNLYWYRRVMGKEIKFLLHFVKESKQDESGMPNNRFLAERTGGTYSTLKVQPAELEDSGVYFCASSQYPATDTQYFGPGTRLTVL.